Presented here are 6 T cell receptor beta chains from one specimen sequenced in a study of blood T cells in healthy people across ages. PCR was performed a second time for about 6 to 12 cycles using a sample-barcoded 5' primer and a J-beta primer mix. MiXCR, run by TCRdb on the 5' RACE reads, gives a single entry per CDR3 protein. The sample contains more than 900,000 distinct CDR3 sequences, about 27% of which appear only once. These data were likewise used in another study, on T cells of mothers and their children.

Material for sequencing was blood. Receptors originate from a middle-aged woman in good health.

This clonotype has just a few counts. This chain connects TRBV6-6 to TRBJ2-7; 9 bases match TRBD1. The CDR3 runs to 17 residues. Trimming cost V 7 bases and J 0 bases; bases outside gene matches: 13. CDR1 and CDR2 (germline): MNHNY, SVGAGI (reference sequence). The CDR3 nucleotides are TGTGCCAGCACCCCTCGACAGGGGGGCGATAGCTCCTACGAGCAGTACTTC. Translated, it gives CASTPRQGGDSSYEQYF.

The gene calls are TRBV25-1 and TRBJ1-6; no clear D gene. Trimming took off 4 bases at V and 5 bases at J, with 9 bases between the two ends. CDR1 MGHDK and CDR2 SYGVNS come from the germline V gene. The CDR3 runs to 14 residues. CDR3 protein: CASSVLTDNSPLHF. CDR3 nucleotide sequence: TGTGCCAGCAGTGTCCTGACGGATAATTCACCCCTCCACTTT.

This clonotype was observed many times. The chain carries TRBV20-1 and TRBJ1-1; a weak D match, TRBD1 (5 bases). The CDR3 extends over 14 amino acids. V gave up 3 bases and J gave up 0 bases, with 11 bases separating them. Per the germline V gene, CDR1 is DFQATT and CDR2 is SNEGSKA (reference sequence). The CDR3 spells CSASPGTMNTEAFF. The CDR3 DNA follows: TGCAGTGCTAGCCCAGGGACTATGAACACTGAAGCTTTCTTT.

There are a few counts of this clonotype. The chain recombines TRBV3-1 with TRBJ2-1; unclear D gene. This CDR3 is 14 amino acids long. Germline assignment: CDR1 LGHDT and CDR2 YNNKEL (reference sequence). V lost 4 bases and J 2 bases, leaving 9 bases between the germline ends. The DNA of the CDR3 is TGTGCCAGCAGCCCCCCACGGCCCTACAATGAGCAGTTCTTC. Protein product: CASSPPRPYNEQFF.

This chain uses TRBV28 with TRBJ2-5, with D tentatively TRBD1 or TRBD2 (6 bases each). Trimming pared 6 bases from V and 11 bases from J, leaving 25 bases between. CDR3 length equals 15 residues. CDR1 and CDR2 from the germline V gene are MDHEN and SYDVKM. CDR3 protein: CASSDGGRPYNEQYF. The CDR3 coding sequence is TGTGCCAGCAGCGACGGGGGCCGACCCTACAATGAGCAGTACTTC.

This clonotype was observed many times. The rearrangement uses TRBV12-3 or TRBV12-4 and TRBJ1-2; 9 bases align to TRBD1. V shed 2 bases and J 8 bases; nucleotides not matched to a gene: 6. CDR3 size: 14 residues. CDR3 sequence (DNA): TGTGCCAGCAGTTTAAGTGGGACAGGGTACGGCTACACCTTC. Its protein is CASSLSGTGYGYTF.